What follows is one T cell receptor beta chain and its context. Second-dose intervals near 4 or 12 weeks were combined. Germline V gives CDR1 SGHNT, CDR2 YENEEA. V lost 2 bases, J lost 4 bases, and 8 bases lay in between. The CDR3 extends over 13 amino acids. The sample originates from a study of T cell responses to AZD1222 COVID-19 vaccine. Method: immunoSEQ multiplex PCR; TCRdb's copy keeps in-frame clones and lacks some. Of roughly 110,000 clones in the sample, about 93% are singletons; the top ten hold less than 7.5%. This chain connects TRBV11-3 to TRBJ2-5; D not certain. The sample here was peripheral blood, taken 28 days after the second AZD1222 dose. The clonotype comes from an adult who received the AZD1222 COVID-19 vaccine. CDR3: CASSLSRVETQYF. The DNA for the CDR3 is TGTGCCAGCAGCTTAAGTAGAGTAGAGACCCAGTACTTC.